This entry concerns a single TCR beta chain. As handled by the study authors: Amplification of reference gene primers provided the estimated nucleated cell counts. Assay: immunoSEQ multiplex PCR; the TCRdb copy retains only in-frame clones and omits some. V, J and clone size were drawn from that table, and D and trimming were deduced from the DNA. Of under 200,000 clones in the sample, over 75% were seen once. The source of the sample is a study of blood T cell repertoires in COVID-19. Study context: The origin of the acute and convalescent COVID-19 samples was the United States, Italy and Spain. Nucleic acid was either cDNA or gDNA, and it came from T cells, B-cell-depleted T cells, or PBMCs.

This receptor was obtained from a man between 65 and 85 years old with active or convalescent COVID-19. The sequenced sample was peripheral blood.

The CDR3 sequence is CASSIEGTTINYGYTF. The CDR3 DNA sequence: TGTGCCAGTAGTATAGAGGGGACAACTATTAACTATGGCTACACCTTC. This rearrangement joins TRBV19 to TRBJ1-2; tentative D call: TRBD1 (6 bases). Germline CDR1 is LNHDA and CDR2 is SQIVND (reference sequence). With 0 bases removed from V and 1 base from J, the gap between germline ends came to 12 bases. The CDR3 is 16 amino acids.